This record covers a single T cell receptor (beta chain). What antigen it recognizes has not been identified. The record has no base qualities; no much larger clone is one base away. The data are from a study of shared clonotypes between healthy human individuals (TCRdb year 2020). With respect to the entire study: Three men and a couple of women, aged 18 to 49 years, made up the cohort. Between about 0.8 and 9 billion PBMCs per donor were obtained by leukapheresis. For each donor, CD4 naive and CD4 memory were each given three plates, CD8 naive was given two plates, and CD8 memory was given one plate. To increase sequencing depth and limit assay-specific biases, TCR repertoire library preparation and sequencing were carried out by different laboratories using diverse techniques. To estimate repertoire size and how much clonotypes are shared between individuals, the study performed deep sequencing of blood TCR repertoires from roughly five healthy adults. Study-level results and caveats: Compared with non-shared clonotypes, the clonotypes found in all four sorted-subset donors had higher generation probabilities. Because the study included only a small number of donors, the genetic and exposure-history diversity represented was limited. Naive subsets generally had larger estimated clonotype richness than memory subsets. Even with the large sequencing depth, rarefaction of the sorted-subset datasets indicated that sequencing was incomplete. About 5% of naive CD4, 3.5% of naive CD8, about 2.4% of memory CD4, and 0.4% of memory CD8 clonotypes were shared across several donors. Sampling was limited to blood, and TCR repertoires in tissue likely differ from TCR repertoires in blood. Pairwise subsampling led to the expectation that sequencing depth would affect the degree of clonotype sharing among donors.

The germline V gene gives CDR1 as MGHDK and CDR2 as SYGVNS. The CDR3 runs 16 amino acids, cysteine and phenylalanine included. The CDR3 DNA has 48 bases and is translated from base 1. V is trimmed back by 3 bases and J by 8 bases, and the junction contains 10 bases that no gene match accounts for. Using the deep immunoSEQ assay, TCR CDR3 regions were amplified from genomic DNA by multiplex PCR. For each cell subset, the extracted genomic DNA was distributed evenly across all wells of several immunoSEQ 96-well plates, and each plate served as one replicate. For sorted subsets, around 200 ng genomic DNA, equal to 30,000 to 35,000 T cell genomes, was loaded into each replicate PCR. Purified libraries were quantified with a Qubit 3.0 fluorometer, sized on a Bioanalyzer 2100, and re-quantified with the KAPA Library Quantification kit. Every immunoSEQ 96-well plate was sequenced on a separate single-read 150-cycle Illumina NextSeq 550 flow cell. The paper's data handling went like this. The immunoSEQ output contained only junctional sequences without quality scores, so filtering could not match that applied to full-length reads. Sequences were annotated with PyIR, a Python wrapper for IgBLAST v1.9, and V/J genes and CDR3 were assigned using IMGT germline references. Reads were filtered out if the reads had weak V/J assignments (E-value above 1e-6), no CDR3, stop codons, out-of-frame junctions, or ambiguous translated residues. A V3J clonotype was defined by an identical inferred V gene, J gene, and CDR3 amino acid sequence. The percentage overlap between two repertoires was calculated by dividing the number of shared unique clonotypes by the size of the smaller repertoire. Repertoire richness was assessed with RTK rarefaction, the Chao1 estimator, and Recon v2.1 estimates of unobserved clonotypes. For all TCRbeta clonotypes obtained by the gDNA method from a few donors, generation probabilities were computed with OLGA. TCRdb provides this immuneACCESS table in a form limited to in-frame rearrangements. Some clones are lacking; in checked studies, under half of them reflect an unresolved V gene, and why the rest are absent is not known. That table supplies the V and J calls and clone size; D and trimming were determined from the DNA. The sample includes 550,000 to 750,000 clones, with approximately 90% observed a single time. The biggest ten clones account for approximately 25% of the sample.

CD8 naive samples were CD45RO-negative cells positively selected for CCR7, giving a CD45RA+CCR7+ population that excluded TemRA cells. The donors were healthy, HIV-negative adults who had no recently reported acute infections or vaccinations. All donors were Caucasian adults living in Nashville, Tennessee, USA. After blood collection by leukapheresis, PBMCs were isolated using Ficoll-Histopaque density gradient centrifugation and then cryopreserved in the vapor phase of liquid nitrogen. Analytical flow cytometry was used to check the purity and quantity of every magnetically sorted T cell population. From each sorted fraction, genomic DNA was isolated and quantified by UV absorbance on a Nanodrop 2000c.

Sequenced sample: naive CD8+ T cells sorted from blood. The intended sense of this specimen's cell subset or site label: CD45RA+CCR7+. The TCR was taken from a young man in good health. The V gene is TRBV25-1 and the J gene is TRBJ2-4; TRBD1 lines up with 10 middle nucleotides. The CDR3 in this case is CASSDFGTGAVDIQYF. The nucleotide sequence is TGTGCCAGCAGTGATTTTGGGACAGGGGCTGTGGACATTCAGTACTTC.